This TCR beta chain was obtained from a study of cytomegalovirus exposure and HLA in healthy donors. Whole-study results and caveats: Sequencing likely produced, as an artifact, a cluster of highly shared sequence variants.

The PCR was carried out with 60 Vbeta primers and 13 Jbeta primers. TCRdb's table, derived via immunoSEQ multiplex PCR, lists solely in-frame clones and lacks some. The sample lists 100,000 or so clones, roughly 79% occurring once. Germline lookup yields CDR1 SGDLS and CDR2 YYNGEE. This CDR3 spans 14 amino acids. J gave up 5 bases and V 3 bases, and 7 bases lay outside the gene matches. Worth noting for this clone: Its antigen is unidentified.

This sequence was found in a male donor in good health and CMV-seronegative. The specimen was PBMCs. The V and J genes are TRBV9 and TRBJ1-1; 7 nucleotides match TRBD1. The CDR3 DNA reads TGTGCCAGCAGCGGATCGACAGGGCAAACTGAAGCTTTCTTT. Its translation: CASSGSTGQTEAFF.